These T cell receptor beta chains were read from a single sample in a study of blood T cell repertoires in COVID-19. Using immunoSEQ multiplex PCR, the repertoire was profiled, and TCRdb retains in-frame clones only, with some absent. The sample shows approximately 220,000 clones, around 84% of them seen only once. What was sequenced was PBMCs or T cells enriched from blood (not recorded which). The receptors here all came from a man in his forties who had recovered from COVID-19. Both conserved end residues are part of each CDR3. The order of the fields is clone size, J gene, V gene, D gene, CDR3 DNA, CDR3 protein. The D gene is left open where the match is weak. Some rows have no size entry. The others give once, few or many, or a class for an expanded clone.

- | TRBJ2-7 | TRBV7-2 | - | TGTGCCAGCAGCTTAGCAGCCCCTACAGATTGGCAGTACTTC | CASSLAAPTDWQYF
- | TRBJ2-1 | TRBV18 | - | TGTGCCAGCTCACCACGTGGGGGGGCCCACGGGTACAATGAGCAGTTCTTC | CASSPRGGAHGYNEQFF
- | TRBJ1-5 | TRBV28 | - | TGTGCCTCGAGGCGGGGTAATCAGCCCCAGCATTTT | CASRRGNQPQHF
few | TRBJ2-6 | TRBV29-1 | TRBD1 | TGCAGCGTTGAAACAGGGGGCTCTGGGGCCAACGTCCTGACTTTC | CSVETGGSGANVLTF
- | TRBJ1-2 | TRBV2 | TRBD1 | TGTGCCAGCAGTTCTCAGGGGGCGGGTGGCTACACCTTC | CASSSQGAGGYTF
- | TRBJ1-1 | TRBV2 | - | TGTGCCAGCAGTTTCGCAGTGAACACTGAAGCTTTCTTT | CASSFAVNTEAFF
- | TRBJ2-2 | TRBV11-3 | TRBD1 | TGTGCCAGCACACGGACAGGGGAGGACACCGGGGAGCTGTTTTTT | CASTRTGEDTGELFF
- | TRBJ2-1 | TRBV28 | - | TGTGCCAGCAGTTTTACTAACTACAATGAGCAGTTCTTC | CASSFTNYNEQFF
- | TRBJ2-7 | TRBV11-2 | TRBD1 | TGTGCCAGCAGCTTAGTGGGACAGGGCCCCTACGAGCAGTACTTC | CASSLVGQGPYEQYF
- | TRBJ2-1 | TRBV11-2 | - | TGTGCCAGCAGCTTAAAGCGAGACTACAATGAGCAGTTCTTC | CASSLKRDYNEQFF
- | TRBJ2-7 | TRBV5-6 | - | TGTGCCAGCAGCTTCCGCAGGGTCCACGAGCAGTACTTC | CASSFRRVHEQYF
- | TRBJ2-1 | TRBV7-2 | TRBD2 | TGTGCCAGCAGCTATACCGGGACTAGAACCTACAATGAGCAGTTCTTC | CASSYTGTRTYNEQFF
once | TRBJ1-4 | TRBV2 | TRBD1 | TGTGCCAGCAGGATAGGACAGGGCGGAAAACTGTTTTTT | CASRIGQGGKLFF
- | TRBJ2-7 | TRBV19 | TRBD2 | TGTGCCAGTAGTTCCGTAGCGGGAATGACCGACGAGCAGTACTTC | CASSSVAGMTDEQYF
- | TRBJ2-7 | TRBV15 | TRBD2 | TGTGCCACCAGGTATTTGGCGGGAGAATCCTACGAGCAGTACTTC | CATRYLAGESYEQYF
once | TRBJ2-2 | TRBV3-1/TRBV3-2 | - | TGTGCCAGCAGCCGGGACTCTTTCGGGGAGCTGTTTTTT | CASSRDSFGELFF
- | TRBJ1-4 | TRBV10-3 | TRBD1 | TGTGCCATCAGTGAGGGTATTGGACAGGGTGATGAAAAACTGTTTTTT | CAISEGIGQGDEKLFF
once | TRBJ2-6 | TRBV4-1 | - | TGCGCCAGCAGCCAGCAACAGGGCTCTGGGGCCAACGTCCTGACTTTC | CASSQQQGSGANVLTF
few | TRBJ2-1 | TRBV7-2 | TRBD2 | TGTGCCAGCAGCTTAATGACTAGCGGTAACAATGAGCAGTTCTTC | CASSLMTSGNNEQFF
- | TRBJ2-3 | TRBV5-4 | - | TGTGCCAGCAGCCCCTTTAGAGTCCAGGGTACAGATACGCAGTATTTT | CASSPFRVQGTDTQYF
- | TRBJ1-3 | TRBV7-6 | - | TGTGCCAGCAGCTTAGGTGGCCAGATCTCTGGAAACACCATATATTTT | CASSLGGQISGNTIYF
- | TRBJ2-7 | TRBV3-1/TRBV3-2 | TRBD2 | TGTGCCAGCAGCCGCTCCTCCGGGACTAGTATTTACGAGCAGTACTTC | CASSRSSGTSIYEQYF
few | TRBJ1-2 | TRBV4-2 | - | TGTGCCAGCAGCCAAACCCTGGACAGCATCTATGGCTACACCTTC | CASSQTLDSIYGYTF